This T cell receptor (beta chain) stems from a study of T cells after yellow fever vaccination (dated 2019 in TCRdb). Looking at the study overall: The SMART-Seq v4 Ultra Low Input RNA kit was used to prepare libraries from fractions with low cell numbers. To follow T-cell clones before and after primary and booster YFV17D yellow fever vaccination, bulk TCR alpha and beta repertoires were sequenced over time. Two healthy male donors, one aged 18 to 30 and one aged 30 to 40 years, were included in the cohort. Blood samples were taken at several timepoints before and after primary and secondary immunization, and bulk PBMC replicates and cell subsets were isolated.

This clonotype was counted many times. Which antigen it targets is not known. Base qualities are not at hand, and no much larger clone is one base apart. TCR cDNA was made using 5'RACE template switching, a step that added a universal primer site and unique molecular identifiers. cDNA synthesis was primed from both the TCR alpha and TCR beta constant segments. Library amplification involved two PCR steps, and the second step added sample barcodes and sequencing adapters. Sequencing of the libraries was done on either Illumina HiSeq 2500 (2x100 bp) or NovaSeq (2x150 bp). The authors' pipeline ran thus. MIGEC handled demultiplexing of reads and collapsing into UMI consensus sequences, while MiXCR performed V(D)J alignment. Vaccine-responding clonotypes were identified with edgeR using replicate PBMC samples, with FDR below 0.01 and a log2 fold change above 5 up to day 15 being required. Bulk clonotypes were assigned CD4 or CD8 identity according to which sequenced CD4 or CD8 repertoire held them at higher abundance. TCRdb cleaned the public reads at Q25 with fastp, built clones with MiXCR and kept in-frame beta chains. A single entry per CDR3 protein holds the most common genes and DNA from its merged rows. None of the V and J calls come from the authors' own analysis; TCRdb made them. This sample is represented by a few hundred thousand distinct CDR3 sequences; around 6.4% of them were singletons. Clones ranked in the top ten supply 15% of the sample.

Overall study results and their limits: Compared with the primary T-cell response, the secondary T-cell response was faster but weaker, reaching its peak on day 5 rather than on day 15. After the booster, most of the clones that had expanded following primary vaccination were detected again (96% of CD4 and 80% to 90% of CD8), which suggests that memory was broadly maintained. Only two donors were included in the study, so the extent to which the findings can be generalized is limited. A small fraction of clonotypes appeared in both the CD4 and CD8 compartments, likely as a result of convergent recombination. Computational filtering was required because FACS-sorted repertoires could contain abundant contaminating clonotypes from the bulk population.

Reading the label with the study, this specimen's treatment or condition is: live attenuated yellow fever vaccine strain. At each blood-draw timepoint, two biological replicates of bulk PBMCs were collected. PBMCs were isolated from peripheral blood using a standard Ficoll-Paque protocol. RNA was extracted with TriZol from bulk PBMCs, CD4 and CD8 fractions, and dextramer-positive and dextramer-negative fractions. The germline V gene (reference sequence) specifies DFQATT as CDR1 and SNEGSKA as CDR2. The CDR3 has 13 amino acids, counting the end cysteine and phenylalanine. Only the CDR3 DNA is retained, 39 bases long and in frame from the first base. V loses 6 bases at its end and J loses 2 bases; junction bases beyond the gene matches: 4.

The specimen comprised PBMCs, sampled 5 days after the yellow fever booster vaccination. The receptor's source is a young man who received the YFV17D yellow fever vaccine. The rearrangement combines TRBV20-1 with TRBJ1-5; 7 middle bases align to TRBD1. The CDR3 here reads CSARTGGNQPQHF. The DNA is as follows: TGCAGTGCCAGAACAGGGGGCAATCAGCCCCAGCATTTT.